A single sample gave rise to the 7 T cell receptor beta chains below, sequenced in a study of blood T cells in healthy people across ages. Next came a second PCR, run for about 7 to 12 cycles, which used a sample-barcoded 5' primer along with a J-beta primer mix. TCRdb independently ran MiXCR on the 5' RACE reads; one entry per CDR3 protein. The data show approximately 2,000,000 distinct CDR3 sequences, about 39% seen once. Source material: blood. Receptor source: a human donor in good health.

A single count supports this clonotype. The genes are TRBV7-9 and TRBJ1-2; D not resolved. The length of the CDR3 is 15 residues. V lost 5 bases, J lost 0 bases, and 13 bases lay in between. Germline V gene sequence: CDR1 SEHNR, CDR2 FQNEAQ (reference sequence). The CDR3 DNA sequence: TGTGCCAGCAGCCCGAGAATAGGGACTAACTATGGCTACACCTTC. Translation: CASSPRIGTNYGYTF.

This clonotype has just one count. In nucleotides, the CDR3 is TGTGCTAGTGGTTTTAAGACTACTTCCTCCTACAATGAGCAGTTCTTC. Its protein product is CASGFKTTSSYNEQFF. The rearrangement uses TRBV12-5 and TRBJ2-1, with D perhaps TRBD2 (5 bases). Germline V lookup: CDR1 LGHNT, CDR2 FRNRAP. This CDR3 comprises 16 residues. The V and J ends lost 3 bases and 0 bases respectively, with 12 bases between them.

The rearrangement links TRBV14 to TRBJ1-1; no clear D. V dropped 2 bases and J dropped 7 bases, with 8 bases sitting between them. Germline V CDR1 and CDR2: SGHDN, FVKESK. The CDR3 is 12 amino acids. CDR3 sequence: CASSQTFYEAFF. The CDR3 DNA is TGTGCCAGCAGCCAAACGTTTTATGAAGCTTTCTTT.

For the CDR3, the DNA is TGTGCCAGCAGCTTGGGACACTTAACCTCCTACAATGAGCAGTTCTTC. It is translated as CASSLGHLTSYNEQFF. V gene TRBV5-5 combines with J gene TRBJ2-1; D is ambiguous. The CDR3 consists of 16 residues. Germline CDR1 reads SGHKS; CDR2 reads YYEKEE (reference sequence). Trimming left V 0 bases short and J 0 bases short, with 10 bases between.

This clonotype was seen repeatedly, ten times or more. The chain links TRBV28 to TRBJ2-7; D remains unclear. The CDR3 is 11 residues long. Germline-derived CDR1 and CDR2 are MDHEN and SYDVKM. V was pared by 6 bases and J by 3 bases, with 6 bases between. The CDR3 sequence: CASSKNYEQYF. CDR3 DNA sequence: TGTGCCAGCAGCAAAAACTACGAGCAGTACTTC.

V and J are TRBV5-1 and TRBJ1-1; possibly TRBD1 for D (5 bases). From germline, CDR1 is SGHRS and CDR2 YFSETQ. With 4 bases removed from V and 3 bases from J, the gap between germline ends came to 16 bases. CDR3 size: 15 residues. The CDR3 DNA reads as TGCGCCAGCAGCCCGTCCGGGACCTATGACACTGAAGCTTTCTTT. It specifies CASSPSGTYDTEAFF. The full variable domain, its missing parts supplied by reference TRBV5-1 and TRBJ1-1, is KAGVTQTPRYLIKTRGQQVTLSCSPISGHRSVSWYQQTPGQGLQFLFEYFSETQRNKGNFPGRFSGRQFSNSRSEMNVSTLELGDSALYLCASSPSGTYDTEAFFGQGTRLTVV.

The J gene is TRBJ2-5, the V gene TRBV2, with 7 bases lining up with TRBD2. J lost 2 bases, V lost 6 bases, and 6 bases had no gene match. CDR1 and CDR2 (germline): SNHLY, FYNNEI. This CDR3 spans 14 amino acids. Here the CDR3 DNA reads TGTGCCAGCAGGTTCGGGACTAATCAAGAGACCCAGTACTTC. It translates to CASRFGTNQETQYF.